The entry below describes one T cell receptor (beta chain). Its target is not known. The data are from a study of CD8+CD57+ T cells in acquired aplastic anemia. Turning to the study itself: DNA from sorted CD4+ and CD8+ cells averaged roughly 3.2 ug. Study results and caveats: A set of around 30 CD8+ CDR3 sequences was shared between patients and controls, and these sequences appeared highly expressed in patients.

Using genomic DNA as the template, TCR beta VDJ and CDR3 profiling was carried out. Using its own MiXCR run on the reads, TCRdb lists one record per CDR3 protein. This repertoire shows roughly 200,000 distinct CDR3 sequences, about 62% found once; its top ten account for about 60%. Those patients picked for sequencing had displayed CD8+CD57+ cell expansion on flow cytometry. This receptor was taken from a human donor with aplastic anemia. The sample was sorted CD4+, CD8+, or CD8+CD57+ T cells (not recorded which) from PBMCs.

The DNA for the CDR3 is TGTGCCAGCAGTTACGCTGTAGGGCCGTATGGCTACACCTTC. Translated, it gives CASSYAVGPYGYTF. The rearrangement uses TRBV7-3 and TRBJ1-2; no clear D gene. Trimming removed 6 bases from V and 5 bases from J, with 16 bases in between. This CDR3 has 14 amino acids. Germline values: CDR1 SGHTA, CDR2 FQGTGA.